One T cell receptor beta chain is described in this entry. These data belong to a study of shared T cell receptors in the human thymus. TCRdb keeps only in-frame clones here, not all; method: immunoSEQ multiplex PCR. The data show hundreds of thousands of clones, around 87% seen once. A further study also used this sample, focusing on human thymus T cells. That source notes: Surgeons resected thymus tissue during corrective heart surgery.

This sequence was found in a boy in the first two years of life with a congenital heart defect. Sequenced input: thymocytes.

CDR3 sequence reads: CASSLGLAGGSDNEQFF. The CDR3 coding sequence is TGCGCCAGCAGCTTAGGACTAGCGGGAGGGTCGGACAATGAGCAGTTCTTC. The genes are TRBV5-1 and TRBJ2-1; TRBD2 aligns across 15 bases. This CDR3 has 17 amino acids. Germline lookup yields CDR1 SGHRS and CDR2 YFSETQ. V lost 2 bases and J lost 5; bases outside the gene matches: 5.